The 32 T cell receptor beta chains below come from one sample, sequenced in a study of blood T cell repertoires in COVID-19. The method was immunoSEQ multiplex PCR; TCRdb's version includes in-frame clones alone and lacks a portion of them. The sample carries a few hundred thousand clones, 75% to 90% recorded once. The sequencing sample was made of PBMCs or T cells enriched from blood (not recorded which). The receptor source for this set is a man aged 35-49 years who had recovered from COVID-19.

J is TRBJ2-1 and V is TRBV4-3; 8 nucleotides agree with TRBD2. Losses at the gene ends were 0 bases for V and 8 bases for J; bases not matched to a gene: 6. The germline gives CDR1 LGHNA, CDR2 YSLEER. The CDR3 covers 15 residues. Here the CDR3 reads CASSQDVAGGYEQFF. The CDR3 DNA sequence: TGCGCCAGCAGCCAAGATGTCGCGGGAGGCTATGAGCAGTTCTTC.

This chain connects TRBV15 to TRBJ2-1; TRBD2 aligns across 12 bases. CDR3 length: 16 amino acids. The germline CDR1 and CDR2 sequences are LNHNV and YYDKDF (reference sequence). With V trimmed by 5 bases and J by 1 base, 3 bases remained unmatched. CDR3 amino acids: CATSLGLAGSYNEQFF. The DNA for the CDR3 is TGTGCCACCAGCCTCGGACTAGCGGGATCCTACAATGAGCAGTTCTTC.

The chain joins TRBV3-1 (or the pseudogene TRBV3-2) to TRBJ1-1, with 12 bases lining up with TRBD1. Germline-derived CDR1 and CDR2 are LGHDT and YNNKEL (reference sequence). This CDR3 spans 16 amino acids. The trim removed 5 bases at V and 6 bases at J, leaving 10 bases unmatched. DNA of the CDR3: TGTGCCAGCAGCAAACGTCGGGGACAGGGGGCCGCTGAAGCTTTCTTT. This sequence encodes CASSKRRGQGAAEAFF.

The CDR3 nucleotides are TGTGCCAGCAGTGGCCAAAGCGGGACAGGGGGCTTCGAGCAGTACTTC. It codes for CASSGQSGTGGFEQYF. The chain employs TRBV6-2 or TRBV6-3 and TRBJ2-7; 12 bases align to TRBD1. The germline gives CDR1 MNHEY, CDR2 SVGEGT. The CDR3 sequence is 16 residues long. The V and J ends lost 5 bases and 6 bases, in that order; junction bases with no gene match: 11.

This rearrangement joins TRBV3-1 (or the pseudogene TRBV3-2) to TRBJ2-6, with 7 bases lining up with TRBD2. J was trimmed by 0 bases and V by 10 bases; bases with no gene match: 9. The V gene's germline CDR1 is LGHDT and CDR2 YNNKEL (reference sequence). The CDR3 has 16 residues. CDR3 sequence: CATSRDYVSGANVLTF. CDR3 sequence (DNA): TGTGCCACCTCAAGGGACTACGTCTCTGGGGCCAACGTCCTGACTTTC.

CDR3 sequence (DNA): TGTGCCAGCAGTGGCGACAGGGGGCATGCTTTCTTT. Its protein is CASSGDRGHAFF. The gene calls are TRBV28 and TRBJ1-1, with TRBD1 identical over 10 bases. V lost 5 bases to trimming and J lost 11 bases; unmatched junction nucleotides: 5. The CDR3 runs to 12 residues. Germline V gene lookup returns CDR1 MDHEN and CDR2 SYDVKM.

This rearrangement joins TRBV28 to TRBJ1-2; TRBD1 might be the D (5 bases). Germline V gene lookup returns CDR1 MDHEN and CDR2 SYDVKM. The CDR3 is made up of 15 amino acids. V was clipped by 1 base and J by 8 bases, with 17 bases between them. CDR3 coding DNA: TGTGCCAGCAGTTTATCCCTGGGGCGGAGCACCGGCTACACCTTC. It specifies CASSLSLGRSTGYTF.

This chain joins TRBV29-1 and TRBJ1-1; D is unclear. The V end lost 4 bases, the J end lost 0 bases, and 12 bases lay between the germline ends. Germline values: CDR1 SQVTM, CDR2 ANQGSEA. CDR3 size: 14 residues. CDR3 residues: CSVAVRGLNTEAFF. The CDR3 bases are TGCAGCGTTGCGGTTCGGGGTTTGAACACTGAAGCTTTCTTT.

This chain joins TRBV19 and TRBJ2-2, with D perhaps matching TRBD1 (5 bases). V was trimmed by 0 bases and J by 4 bases, leaving 18 bases between them. The CDR3 contains 18 residues. CDR1 is LNHDA and CDR2 is SQIVND in the germline V gene (reference sequence). The DNA of the CDR3 is TGTGCCAGTAGTATAGATCAGGGCCTCCAGGGCTTCACCGGGGAGCTGTTTTTT. Its translation: CASSIDQGLQGFTGELFF.

The V and J genes are TRBV14 and TRBJ1-6; D perhaps matches TRBD1 (6 bases). Trimming took 4 bases from V and 9 from J, leaving 13 bases between them. This CDR3 contains 14 residues. Germline-derived CDR1 and CDR2 are SGHDN and FVKESK. DNA for the CDR3: TGTGCCAGCAGCCCGACAGGTCTAGGTTCACCCCTCCACTTT. This gives the protein CASSPTGLGSPLHF. The whole variable domain, remainder taken from reference TRBV14 and TRBJ1-6, is EAGVTQFPSHSVIEKGQTVTLRCDPISGHDNLYWYRRVMGKEIKFLLHFVKESKQDESGMPNNRFLAERTGGTYSTLKVQPAELEDSGVYFCASSPTGLGSPLHFGNGTRLTVT.

The chain has TRBV10-3 and TRBJ2-3, with 9 bases identical to TRBD1. The CDR3 consists of 13 residues. J gave up 2 bases and V 10 bases, and 4 bases lay outside the gene matches. Germline CDR1 reads ENHRY; CDR2 reads SYGVKD. CDR3 coding DNA: TGTGCCACCCGGGACAGGGACACAGATACGCAGTATTTT. As protein: CATRDRDTDTQYF.

The V and J genes are TRBV7-9 and TRBJ1-5; D remains ambiguous. The CDR3 is 13 residues long. V shed 1 base and J shed 7 bases, with 8 bases lying between them. Germline CDR1 reads SEHNR; CDR2 reads FQNEAQ (reference sequence). CDR3 DNA sequence: TGTGCCAGCAGCTTAGGAAGCGGCCAGCCCCAGCATTTT. Its protein product is CASSLGSGQPQHF.

The V call is TRBV30, the J call TRBJ1-2; TRBD1 aligns across 7 bases. The junction had 6 bases not matched to a gene; V was cut back by 6 bases and J by 5 bases. The CDR3 totals 12 residues. Per the germline V gene, CDR1 is GTSNPN and CDR2 is SVGIG (reference sequence). CDR3 DNA sequence: TGTGCCTGCCCGGGACAGCTTTATGGCTACACCTTC. Protein product: CACPGQLYGYTF.

This clone appeared once. The CDR3 region is CASSPTGGGSANYGYTF. Here the CDR3 DNA reads TGTGCCAGCAGTCCCACGGGCGGGGGCTCGGCTAACTATGGCTACACCTTC. This chain uses TRBV2 with TRBJ1-2; weak D call: TRBD1 (6 bases). Germline CDR1 and CDR2: SNHLY and FYNNEI. V dropped 5 bases and J dropped 0 bases, with 19 bases sitting between them. The CDR3 has 17 amino acids.

The V call is TRBV2, the J call TRBJ1-1; 8 bases align to TRBD1. Trimming removed 7 bases from V and 3 bases from J; junction bases left unmatched: 4. Germline CDR1 SNHLY, CDR2 FYNNEI. This CDR3 contains 13 residues. The CDR3 bases are TGTGCCAGCATGCAGGACAGGGACACTGAAGCTTTCTTT. This gives the protein CASMQDRDTEAFF.

Here the CDR3 reads CASSPRVGSSSYNSPLHF. The CDR3 coding sequence is TGTGCCAGCAGCCCGCGAGTAGGGAGCAGCTCCTATAATTCACCCCTCCACTTT. J is TRBJ1-6 and V is TRBV3-1 (or the pseudogene TRBV3-2); D remains unclear. This CDR3 has 18 residues. The germline V and J ends were trimmed by 4 bases and 0 bases, with 16 bases remaining between them. CDR1 LGHDT and CDR2 YNNKEL come from the germline V gene (reference sequence).

The chain employs TRBV7-3 and TRBJ2-1; 10 bases match TRBD2. The CDR3 spans 16 residues. Germline lookup yields CDR1 SGHTA and CDR2 FQGTGA. V lost 6 bases to trimming and J lost 4 bases; unmatched junction nucleotides: 9. The CDR3 region is CASSPKGLAEYNEQFF. In DNA, the CDR3 is TGTGCCAGCAGTCCTAAAGGACTAGCGGAATACAATGAGCAGTTCTTC.

V usage is TRBV28 and J usage is TRBJ2-1; 8 positions agree with TRBD1. The germline CDR1 and CDR2 sequences are MDHEN and SYDVKM. CDR3 length: 14 amino acids. V shed 7 bases, J shed 7 bases, and the junction held 9 bases outside the gene matches. CDR3: CASNLRGPLNEQFF. CDR3 nucleotides: TGTGCCAGCAACCTCAGGGGGCCCTTAAATGAGCAGTTCTTC.

The V gene is TRBV5-1, the J gene TRBJ1-1; D is possibly TRBD1 (5 bases). Per germline, CDR1 SGHRS and CDR2 YFSETQ. With 0 bases removed from V and 1 base from J, the gap between germline ends came to 10 bases. The length of the CDR3 is 15 residues. The CDR3 loop is CASSLGQIENTEAFF. DNA for the CDR3: TGCGCCAGCAGCTTGGGACAGATTGAGAACACTGAAGCTTTCTTT.

The chain uses TRBV27 and TRBJ2-7; TRBD2 aligns across 10 bases. Losses at the gene ends were 7 bases for V and 2 bases for J; bases not matched to a gene: 8. The CDR3 has 15 amino acids. Looked up from germline, CDR1 is MNHEY and CDR2 is SMNVEV (reference sequence). In DNA, the CDR3 is TGTGCCAGCACCCTCTCGACTAGCGGGCCCTACGAGCAGTACTTC. The encoded protein is CASTLSTSGPYEQYF.

The chain is built from TRBV7-2 and TRBJ2-4; D gene ambiguous. CDR1 and CDR2 (germline): SGHTA, FQGNSA. Trimming shortened V by 7 bases and J by 9 bases, and 13 bases separated the two germline ends. The CDR3 consists of 12 residues. CDR3 coding DNA: TGTGCCAGCACCCCCGACATTGGCATTCAGTACTTC. Protein product: CASTPDIGIQYF.

The chain links TRBV7-2 to TRBJ1-2, with 9 positions matching TRBD1. The CDR3 is 14 residues long. The germline V gene has CDR1 SGHTA and CDR2 FQGNSA. Trimming at V came to 5 bases and at J to 7 bases, leaving 8 bases not matched to a gene. CDR3 DNA sequence: TGTGCCAGCAGCGCTGGGACAGGGACTCGTGGCTACACCTTC. Its translation: CASSAGTGTRGYTF.

V usage is TRBV29-1 and J usage is TRBJ1-1, with D unclear. Germline CDR1 SQVTM, CDR2 ANQGSEA. The V and J ends lost 8 bases and 2 bases respectively, with 15 bases between them. CDR3 length: 13 amino acids. CDR3 protein: CSSAASGNTEAFF. The DNA of the CDR3 is TGCAGCTCCGCTGCTTCTGGCAACACTGAAGCTTTCTTT. The full variable domain, rest sourced from reference TRBV29-1 and TRBJ1-1, is SAVISQKPSRDICQRGTSLTIQCQVDSQVTMMFWYRQQPGQSLTLIATANQGSEATYESGFVIDKFPISRPNLTFSTLTVSNMSPEDSSIYLCSSAASGNTEAFFGQGTRLTVV.

V and J are TRBV27 and TRBJ1-2; possible D gene TRBD1, 6 bases. This CDR3 contains 11 residues. Germline CDR1 MNHEY, CDR2 SMNVEV (reference sequence). V was cut by 8 bases and J by 4 bases, with 8 bases left in between. The CDR3 bases are TGTGCCAGCGGGACATCCTATGGCTACACCTTC. Protein sequence: CASGTSYGYTF.

The sample holds a few counts of this clone. This rearrangement joins TRBV25-1 to TRBJ1-1; D is undetermined. The CDR3 is 13 amino acids. Trimming removed 3 bases at V and 9 bases at J, with 14 bases between. Germline lookup yields CDR1 MGHDK and CDR2 SYGVNS. The CDR3, as DNA: TGTGCCAGCAGTGAGACCGACTTCGGGAAAGCTTTCTTT. Translation: CASSETDFGKAFF.

This chain links TRBV5-1 with TRBJ1-3; D remains ambiguous. The CDR3 contains 17 residues. Looked up from germline, CDR1 is SGHRS and CDR2 is YFSETQ. V was cut by 0 bases and J by 0 bases, with 13 bases left in between. The CDR3 loop is CASSLEGSTSSGNTIYF. In DNA, the CDR3 is TGCGCCAGCAGCTTGGAAGGTTCCACTAGCTCTGGAAACACCATATATTTT.

CDR3 region: CATSDSGREDGYTF. The CDR3 nucleotides are TGTGCCACCAGTGATTCGGGCAGGGAGGACGGCTACACCTTC. The chain carries TRBV24-1 and TRBJ1-2; maybe TRBD1 (5 bases). Between the trimmed V and J ends, which lost 2 bases and 8 bases, there was a span of 14 bases. Germline values: CDR1 KGHDR, CDR2 SFDVKD. The CDR3 consists of 14 residues.

The chain uses TRBV4-3 and TRBJ2-7; 8 bases line up with TRBD1. V dropped 1 base and J dropped 6; count of bases not matched to a gene: 8. The CDR3 consists of 15 residues. The germline V gene has CDR1 LGHNA and CDR2 YSLEER. CDR3 DNA sequence: TGCGCCAGCAGCCAAGGGCGGACAGGGTTGGGCGAGCAGTACTTC. Protein: CASSQGRTGLGEQYF.

The chain recombines TRBV10-3 with TRBJ1-1, with 8 bases matching TRBD1. The V gene's germline CDR1 is ENHRY and CDR2 SYGVKD. The junction had 12 bases not matched to a gene; V was cut back by 7 bases and J by 11 bases. The CDR3 has 13 amino acids. For the CDR3, the DNA is TGTGCCATCACCGGACAGGGTTCTTCTCGCGCTTTCTTT. Protein: CAITGQGSSRAFF.

The rearrangement joins TRBV28 to TRBJ2-2, with TRBD1 as a possible D gene (5 bases). The germline V and J ends were trimmed by 8 bases and 0 bases, with 7 bases remaining between them. CDR3 length equals 13 residues. CDR1 and CDR2 from the germline V gene are MDHEN and SYDVKM. This chain's CDR3 is CASGATNTGELFF. The CDR3 DNA reads TGTGCCAGCGGGGCAACGAACACCGGGGAGCTGTTTTTT. Looking up the rest from reference TRBV28 and TRBJ2-2 gives the full variable domain: DVKVTQSSRYLVKRTGEKVFLECVQDMDHENMFWYRQDPGLGLRLIYFSYDVKMKEKGDIPEGYSVSREKKERFSLILESASTNQTSMYLCASGATNTGELFFGEGSRLTVL.

This clone was counted many times. The genes are TRBV5-1 and TRBJ1-6, with D perhaps TRBD1 (6 bases). The CDR3 consists of 16 residues. The V and J ends lost 0 bases and 10 bases respectively, with 17 bases between them. Germline V lookup: CDR1 SGHRS, CDR2 YFSETQ. The CDR3 sequence: CASSLAPPGAKSPLHF. The DNA of the CDR3 is TGCGCCAGCAGCTTGGCCCCTCCAGGGGCGAAGTCACCCCTCCACTTT.

This chain links TRBV7-2 with TRBJ2-3; 16 nucleotides line up with TRBD2. Germline CDR1 SGHTA, CDR2 FQGNSA. V was clipped by 1 base and J by 6 bases; unmatched bases: 7. This CDR3 is 18 amino acids long. CDR3 amino acids: CASSLVGLAGGPADTQYF. CDR3 DNA: TGTGCCAGCAGCTTAGTGGGACTAGCGGGAGGGCCTGCCGATACGCAGTATTTT.